The clone carrying this T cell receptor (beta chain) was picked up many times. TCRdb called the reads again in MiXCR, with one record for every CDR3 protein. The sample has about 250,000 distinct CDR3 sequences, 10% to 15% seen once. These data are taken from a study of T cell repertoires in cytomegalovirus infection. The CDR3 covers 16 residues. Germline V gene lookup returns CDR1 MNHEY and CDR2 SVGEGT. V was clipped by 5 bases and J by 0 bases; unmatched bases: 9. The receptor's source is a human donor in good health (CMV status not recorded). Some clones in this sample may be carry-over from other donors' samples. The specimen was PBMCs. The rearrangement uses TRBV6-2 or TRBV6-3 and TRBJ2-5; 7 bases are shared with TRBD1. The DNA for the CDR3 is TGTGCCAGCAGTCCCCGGGACAGTTCGTACCAAGAGACCCAGTACTTC. Protein product: CASSPRDSSYQETQYF.